The 20 T cell receptor beta chains given below trace back to one sample, sequenced in a study of identical twins. TCRdb ran MiXCR on the 5' RACE reads and lists one entry per CDR3 protein. The table includes about 200,000 distinct CDR3 sequences, approximately 9% detected once. The sample taken for sequencing was memory (CD45RO+) T cells sorted from blood. The source is a woman aged 18-29 years in good health.

This clonotype came up many times. The chain couples TRBV15 to TRBJ2-7, with TRBD2 as a possible D gene (5 bases). V was cut by 1 base and J by 4 bases, with 5 bases left in between. This CDR3 is 12 amino acids long. Germline V gene data show CDR1 as LNHNV and CDR2 as YYDKDF (reference sequence). CDR3 in DNA: TGTGCCACCAGCAGAGGAGGGTACGAGCAGTACTTC. It is translated as CATSRGGYEQYF.

In its sample, this clonotype was seen many times. The V and J genes are TRBV7-9 and TRBJ2-1; D is unresolved. V was cut by 2 bases and J by 7 bases, with 6 bases left in between. Germline CDR1 is SEHNR and CDR2 is FQNEAQ (reference sequence). This CDR3 comprises 12 residues. The CDR3 spells CASSLNLNEQFF. In DNA form, the CDR3 reads TGTGCCAGCAGCTTAAACCTAAATGAGCAGTTCTTC.

The rearrangement uses TRBV4-3 and TRBJ2-1; D may be TRBD1 or TRBD2 (6 bases each). CDR1 and CDR2 (germline): LGHNA, YSLEER. CDR3 length equals 16 residues. V lost 0 bases to trimming and J lost 6 bases, with 15 bases between them. The CDR3 region is CASSQDFTGRINEQFF. The CDR3 bases are TGCGCCAGCAGCCAAGATTTCACAGGGAGGATCAATGAGCAGTTCTTC.

This clonotype has at least ten counts. The chain uses TRBV18 and TRBJ1-4; TRBD1 might be the D (5 bases). CDR3 size: 16 residues. CDR1 is KGHSH, CDR2 LQKENI, per germline. Trimming left V 3 bases short and J 4 bases short, with 15 bases between. Here the CDR3 reads CASSPDLKQGNEKLFF. The CDR3 DNA reads as TGTGCCAGCTCACCTGACCTAAAGCAGGGTAATGAAAAACTGTTTTTT. Using reference TRBV18 and TRBJ1-4 for the parts outside the CDR3, the full variable domain is NAGVMQNPRHLVRRRGQEARLRCSPMKGHSHVYWYRQLPEEGLKFMVYLQKENIIDESGMPKERFSAEFPKEGPSILRIQQVVRGDSAAYFCASSPDLKQGNEKLFFGSGTQLSVL.

The CDR3 nucleotides read TGCAGTGCTATCTCGCGGGGGAGGGCTTCCTACGAGCAGTACTTC. Translating it yields CSAISRGRASYEQYF. The chain joins TRBV20-1 to TRBJ2-7; 7 bases line up with TRBD2. Germline V gives CDR1 DFQATT, CDR2 SNEGSKA (reference sequence). The length of the CDR3 is 15 residues. The ends lost 4 bases at V and 1 base at J; junction bases unmatched: 10.

This chain connects TRBV12-3 or TRBV12-4 to TRBJ1-5, with D unresolved. V was shortened by 4 bases and J by 0 bases, with 7 bases between the two germline ends. CDR3 length: 14 amino acids. Here the CDR3 DNA reads TGTGCCAGCAGTTACGATAATAGCAATCAGCCCCAGCATTTT. Its translation: CASSYDNSNQPQHF.

The chain carries TRBV5-5 and TRBJ2-2; D is perhaps TRBD1 or TRBD2 (5 bases each). The CDR3 spans 15 residues. Germline CDR1 is SGHKS and CDR2 is YYEKEE (reference sequence). V gave up 1 base and J gave up 4 bases, with 11 bases separating them. CDR3 region: CASSLRDSGTGELFF. The CDR3 nucleotides read TGTGCCAGCAGCTTGAGAGACAGCGGCACCGGGGAGCTGTTTTTT.

This clonotype was seen more than once but under ten times. Here the CDR3 reads CSASESYGYTF. CDR3 sequence (DNA): TGCAGCGCCAGTGAAAGCTATGGCTACACCTTC. V usage is TRBV29-1 and J usage is TRBJ1-2, with D hard to call. This CDR3 comprises 11 residues. The ends were cut back, 7 bases at V and 4 bases at J, with 10 bases in the middle. Germline values: CDR1 SQVTM, CDR2 ANQGSEA.

The V gene is TRBV5-6, the J gene TRBJ1-1, with D unclear. In germline, CDR1 is SGHDT, CDR2 YYEEEE. CDR3 size: 14 residues. V was cut by 0 bases and J by 5 bases, with 11 bases left in between. CDR3 nucleotide sequence: TGTGCCAGCAGCTTGGCCGACCGTCGGACTGAAGCTTTCTTT. Its translation: CASSLADRRTEAFF.

This clonotype was seen a few times. The chain carries TRBV30 and TRBJ2-7, with 7 positions matching TRBD2. CDR1 and CDR2 (germline): GTSNPN, SVGIG (reference sequence). The junction had 10 bases not matched to a gene; V was cut back by 6 bases and J by 2 bases. CDR3 length: 14 residues. The CDR3 sequence is CACQGWDYTYEQYF. The CDR3 DNA is TGTGCCTGTCAGGGCTGGGACTATACCTACGAGCAGTACTTC.

The sample holds a few counts of this clonotype. The chain links TRBV7-6 to TRBJ1-6, with 7 bases that match TRBD1. Germline V CDR1 and CDR2: SGHVS, FNYEAQ. CDR3 length: 16 amino acids. With 5 bases clipped from V and 7 bases from J, the junction kept 11 bases outside the gene matches. The CDR3 loop is CASSQGGTGMNSPLHF. Written as DNA, the CDR3 is TGTGCCAGCAGCCAGGGGGGGACCGGAATGAATTCACCCCTCCACTTT.

Ten or more counts support this clonotype. CDR3 residues: CASSLTSGGINEQFF. The CDR3 DNA reads TGTGCCAGCAGCCTAACTAGCGGGGGTATCAATGAGCAGTTCTTC. The chain recombines TRBV7-9 with TRBJ2-1; 11 nucleotides agree with TRBD2. The CDR3 has 15 residues. The V and J ends lost 5 bases and 6 bases, in that order; junction bases with no gene match: 6. Germline loops: CDR1 SEHNR, CDR2 FQNEAQ (reference sequence).

This clonotype was picked up a small number of times. At one boundary the junction diverges from the germline segment, which might be a read error. The chain employs TRBV7-7 and TRBJ2-5; TRBD2 aligns across 9 bases. From germline, CDR1 is SSHAT and CDR2 FNYEAQ (reference sequence). The CDR3 length is 13 residues. The DNA for the CDR3 is TGTGCTAGCAGCTGGGGACTAGCCGAGACCCAGTACTTC. Its translation is CASSWGLAETQYF. Using reference TRBV7-7 and TRBJ2-5 for the parts outside the CDR3, the full variable domain is GAGVSQSPRYKVTKRGQDVTLRCDPISSHATLYWYQQALGQGPEFLTYFNYEAQPDKSGLPSDRFSAERPEGSISTLTIQRTEQRDSAMYRCASSWGLAETQYFGPGTRLLVL.

Here the CDR3 reads CASSSWGPDRNTEAFF. CDR3 nucleotide sequence: TGTGCCAGCAGCTCCTGGGGGCCAGACAGGAACACTGAAGCTTTCTTT. The chain employs TRBV6-1 and TRBJ1-1; a weak D match, TRBD1 (6 bases). Between the trimmed V and J ends, which lost 6 bases and 1 base, there was a span of 18 bases. CDR1 is MNHNS and CDR2 is SASEGT in the germline V gene. The CDR3 is 16 residues long.

This clonotype was seen repeatedly, ten times or more. V is TRBV12-3 or TRBV12-4 and J is TRBJ1-5; D not resolved. This CDR3 has 12 residues. V lost 0 bases and J 9 bases, leaving 6 bases between the germline ends. CDR3 sequence (DNA): TGTGCCAGCAGTTTAGCAGGCGGGCCCCAGCATTTT. It is translated as CASSLAGGPQHF.

This clonotype was seen a few times. This rearrangement joins TRBV12-3 or TRBV12-4 to TRBJ2-3; 15 nucleotides line up with TRBD2. Losses at the gene ends were 7 bases for V and 10 bases for J; bases not matched to a gene: 9. This CDR3 spans 15 amino acids. CDR3 sequence reads: CASTRTSGGAVSQYF. The CDR3 nucleotides are TGTGCCAGCACCCGGACTAGCGGGGGGGCGGTCTCGCAGTATTTT.

The rearrangement joins TRBV12-3 or TRBV12-4 to TRBJ2-1, with D hard to call. Trimming pared 3 bases from V and 4 bases from J, leaving 7 bases between. This CDR3 has 13 residues. In DNA, the CDR3 is TGTGCCAGCAGTTTTCAGGTGTACAATGAGCAGTTCTTC. Residues: CASSFQVYNEQFF.

This clonotype was recorded a few times. V and J are TRBV14 and TRBJ2-1, with D tentatively TRBD1 (5 bases). Trimming removed 6 bases from V and 0 bases from J, with 21 bases in between. This CDR3 comprises 18 residues. Germline CDR1 SGHDN, CDR2 FVKESK. CDR3 protein: CASRPLGASPSSYNEQFF. CDR3 sequence (DNA): TGTGCCAGCAGACCCCTTGGGGCCAGTCCGAGCTCCTACAATGAGCAGTTCTTC.

For the CDR3, the DNA is TGCAGTGCGGGCGGAAGGCATGAAAAACTGTTTTTT. Translation: CSAGGRHEKLFF. The chain has TRBV20-1 and TRBJ1-4; no reliable D call. V lost 6 bases and J 6 bases, leaving 11 bases between the germline ends. CDR1 is DFQATT and CDR2 is SNEGSKA in the germline V gene (reference sequence). The CDR3 spans 12 residues.

This clonotype showed up just a few times. V usage is TRBV7-9 and J usage is TRBJ1-1, with D possibly being TRBD1 (5 bases). The germline V and J ends were trimmed by 7 bases and 0 bases, with 12 bases remaining between them. CDR1 and CDR2 from the germline V gene are SEHNR and FQNEAQ (reference sequence). This CDR3 is 14 amino acids long. The CDR3 region is CASTRDGMNTEAFF. For the CDR3, the DNA is TGTGCCAGCACCCGGGACGGCATGAACACTGAAGCTTTCTTT.